These 15 T cell receptor beta chains share one sample of origin, sequenced in a study of blood T cell repertoires in COVID-19. The repertoire was sequenced with immunoSEQ multiplex PCR; TCRdb's copy has only in-frame clones and lacks some. The table lists 65,000 to 85,000 clones, under 90% of them singletons. Specimen: peripheral blood. The receptors were sampled from a human donor in a cohort sampled during active COVID-19.

The CDR3 region is CASILSGLAGANEQFF. The DNA of the CDR3 is TGTGCCAGCATTCTTTCGGGACTAGCGGGAGCCAATGAGCAGTTCTTC. The chain couples TRBV27 to TRBJ2-1, with TRBD2 matching 14 bases. The CDR3 length is 16 residues. Germline values: CDR1 MNHEY, CDR2 SMNVEV (reference sequence). V lost 7 bases and J lost 6; bases outside the gene matches: 8.

V is TRBV12-5 and J is TRBJ1-1; a weak D match, TRBD1 (5 bases). Germline-derived CDR1 and CDR2 are LGHNT and FRNRAP. The ends were cut back, 3 bases at V and 1 base at J, with 9 bases in the middle. The CDR3 runs to 14 residues. This CDR3 is CASGLETGNTEAFF. The CDR3 nucleotides read TGTGCTAGTGGTTTAGAAACAGGGAACACTGAAGCTTTCTTT.

The V and J genes are TRBV12-3 or TRBV12-4 and TRBJ2-3; D remains unclear. The CDR3 contains 12 residues. V lost 7 bases and J lost 0, with 5 bases in between. The CDR3 sequence is CASTPSTDTQYF. In nucleotides, the CDR3 is TGTGCCAGCACCCCTAGCACAGATACGCAGTATTTT.

CDR3 in DNA: TGTGCCACCTCACAGGGGGCTGGGGCCAACGTCCTGACTTTC. This sequence encodes CATSQGAGANVLTF. This chain joins TRBV10-3 and TRBJ2-6, with 8 bases aligning to TRBD1. The V gene's germline CDR1 is ENHRY and CDR2 SYGVKD. CDR3 length: 14 residues. J gave up 2 bases and V 10 bases, and 4 bases lay outside the gene matches.

CDR3 DNA sequence: TGTGCCAGCAGCTTGACGGGGTCGACTAGACCGCGCACAGATACGCAGTATTTT. Encoded protein: CASSLTGSTRPRTDTQYF. The rearrangement uses TRBV5-5 and TRBJ2-3; D perhaps matches TRBD2 (6 bases). CDR1 is SGHKS and CDR2 is YYEKEE in the germline V gene (reference sequence). The CDR3 is 18 amino acids. V lost 1 base, J lost 1 base, and 19 bases lay in between.

The chain combines TRBV7-2 with TRBJ2-2; 11 bases fit TRBD2. Germline V lookup: CDR1 SGHTA, CDR2 FQGNSA. The CDR3 covers 16 residues. The trim removed 4 bases at V and 4 bases at J, leaving 5 bases unmatched. The CDR3 region is CASSYIAGGRTGELFF. CDR3 nucleotides: TGTGCCAGCAGCTATATAGCGGGGGGGCGCACCGGGGAGCTGTTTTTT.

This rearrangement joins TRBV14 to TRBJ1-6; a weak D match, TRBD1 (6 bases). Germline V lookup: CDR1 SGHDN, CDR2 FVKESK. V lost 0 bases and J 2 bases, leaving 8 bases between the germline ends. CDR3 length: 16 residues. CDR3 in DNA: TGTGCCAGCAGCCAAGATCGGGACACCTATAATTCACCCCTCCACTTT. This gives the protein CASSQDRDTYNSPLHF.

V and J are TRBV7-8 and TRBJ2-1; TRBD2 matches at 14 bases. V dropped 5 bases and J dropped 5; count of bases not matched to a gene: 2. CDR1 is SGHVS, CDR2 FQNEAQ, per germline. The CDR3 has 15 amino acids. The CDR3 DNA follows: TGTGCCAGCAGCCGACTAGCGGGGGGGGACAATGAGCAGTTCTTC. Translating it yields CASSRLAGGDNEQFF.

V gene TRBV7-8 combines with J gene TRBJ1-5; D is undetermined. The CDR3 covers 15 residues. Germline assignment: CDR1 SGHVS and CDR2 FQNEAQ. The V end was cut by 5 bases, the J end by 8 bases, with 19 bases between. The CDR3 DNA sequence: TGTGCCAGCAGCCGAGACATTCAACCCGGGAAGCCCCAGCATTTT. This translates into CASSRDIQPGKPQHF.

This clone was seen once. The CDR3 loop is CASSLPQPGSPLHF. As DNA, the CDR3 is TGTGCCAGCAGTTTACCCCAACCCGGTTCACCCCTCCACTTT. J is TRBJ1-6 and V is TRBV27; D is ambiguous. Between the trimmed V and J ends, which lost 2 bases and 9 bases, there was a span of 11 bases. Germline lookup yields CDR1 MNHEY and CDR2 SMNVEV (reference sequence). The CDR3 runs 14 residues.

The chain uses TRBV9 and TRBJ2-1; TRBD2 matches 9 bases. Germline assignment: CDR1 SGDLS and CDR2 YYNGEE. Germline trimming cut 4 bases from V and 3 bases from J; bases unmatched to any gene: 8. The CDR3 covers 16 residues. The CDR3 here is CASSPKASGIYNEQFF. In DNA form, the CDR3 reads TGTGCCAGCAGCCCGAAGGCTAGCGGGATCTACAATGAGCAGTTCTTC. Combining the CDR3 with reference TRBV9 and TRBJ2-1 gives the whole variable domain DSGVTQTPKHLITATGQRVTLRCSPRSGDLSVYWYQQSLDQGLQFLIQYYNGEERAKGNILERFSAQQFPDLHSELNLSSLELGDSALYFCASSPKASGIYNEQFFGPGTRLTVL.

V is TRBV18 and J is TRBJ1-2; D gene unclear. This CDR3 spans 13 amino acids. Germline-derived CDR1 and CDR2 are KGHSH and LQKENI. V shed 0 bases and J shed 2 bases, with 4 bases lying between them. In DNA form, the CDR3 reads TGTGCCAGCTCACCACCACAGAACTATGGCTACACCTTC. It codes for CASSPPQNYGYTF.

The V call is TRBV2, the J call TRBJ2-7, with TRBD1 identical over 7 bases. The CDR3 runs to 15 residues. CDR1 and CDR2 from the germline V gene are SNHLY and FYNNEI. The V gene end was trimmed by 8 bases and the J gene end by 3 bases; junction bases not matched to a gene: 13. The CDR3 sequence: CASRVNRGPLYEQYF. The CDR3 coding sequence is TGTGCCAGCCGGGTGAACAGGGGTCCTCTCTACGAGCAGTACTTC.

The J gene is TRBJ1-5, the V gene TRBV4-1; TRBD1 matches at 8 bases. Looked up from germline, CDR1 is MGHRA and CDR2 is YSYEKL. This CDR3 is built from 15 residues. With 5 bases clipped from V and 7 bases from J, the junction kept 10 bases outside the gene matches. The CDR3 nucleotides read TGCGCCAGCAGCGACAGGGGAGGGCCGGGGCAGCCCCAGCATTTT. This sequence encodes CASSDRGGPGQPQHF.

This clone was seen a single time. This sequence joins TRBV30 and TRBJ1-5; D possibly corresponds to TRBD1 (6 bases). There are 15 residues in the CDR3. The V end lost 0 bases, the J end lost 4 bases, and 13 bases lay between the germline ends. CDR1 GTSNPN and CDR2 SVGIG come from the germline V gene (reference sequence). Here the CDR3 reads CAWSVRQDLNQPQHF. Here the CDR3 DNA reads TGTGCCTGGAGTGTTAGACAGGATCTTAATCAGCCCCAGCATTTT.